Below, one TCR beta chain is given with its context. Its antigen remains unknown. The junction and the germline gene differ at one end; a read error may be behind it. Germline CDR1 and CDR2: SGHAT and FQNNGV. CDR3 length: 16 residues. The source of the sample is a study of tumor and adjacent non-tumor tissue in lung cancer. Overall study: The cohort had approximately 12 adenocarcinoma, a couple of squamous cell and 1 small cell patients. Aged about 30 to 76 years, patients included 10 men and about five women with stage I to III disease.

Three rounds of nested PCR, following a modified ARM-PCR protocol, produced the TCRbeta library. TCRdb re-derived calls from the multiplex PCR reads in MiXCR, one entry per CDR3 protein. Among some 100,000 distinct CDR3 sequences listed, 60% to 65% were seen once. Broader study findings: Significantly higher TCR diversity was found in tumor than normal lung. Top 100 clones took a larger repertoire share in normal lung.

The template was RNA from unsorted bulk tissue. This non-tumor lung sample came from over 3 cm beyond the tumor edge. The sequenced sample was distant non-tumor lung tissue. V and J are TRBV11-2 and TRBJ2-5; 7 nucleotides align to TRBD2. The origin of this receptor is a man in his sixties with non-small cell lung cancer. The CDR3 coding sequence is TGTACCAGCAGCCCCCGTGCTAGCGGCGTGGGGGAGACCCAGTACTTC. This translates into CTSSPRASGVGETQYF.